This record concerns one T cell receptor beta chain sequence. Its antigen is not identified. Clones were read by immunoSEQ multiplex PCR, and TCRdb kept only the in-frame ones, dropping some. The sample has tens of thousands of clones; 75% to 90% are singletons. This sample was included in a study of OX40 agonist ivuxolimab in advanced cancers. The overall study: Patients were dosed intravenously with ivuxolimab at 0.01 to 10 mg/kg every 2 weeks. Whole-study results and caveats: Within 6 weeks, CD4+ and CD8+ blood T cells expanded clonally at 0.1 to 3.0 mg/kg.

The study sampled blood at baseline, cycle 4 day 1, and cycle 7 day 1. The ends were cut back, 6 bases at V and 6 bases at J, with 21 bases in the middle. Germline loops: CDR1 MDHEN, CDR2 SYDVKM. The length of the CDR3 is 15 residues. The specimen comprised CD4+ or CD8+ T cells sorted from blood, sampled in a trial of the OX40 agonist ivuxolimab. The source of this sequence is an adult with an advanced solid tumor such as melanoma, head and neck, liver or kidney cancer. This chain links TRBV28 with TRBJ2-7; a possible D gene is TRBD1 (8 bases). CDR3: CASRGGTGPALEQYF. The CDR3 DNA sequence: TGTGCCAGCAGGGGGGGGACAGGACCGGCTCTCGAGCAGTACTTC.